The clone carrying this T cell receptor beta chain was detected only a few times. As yet, its antigen is unknown. Donors each provided 8 to 10 milliliters of peripheral blood. This sample is drawn from a study of blood T cells in healthy people across ages. The study, taken as a whole, reports: It was the long-lived donors that had more naive CD4+ cells and higher diversity than aged donors.

This CDR3 is built from 13 residues. Germline V gene lookup returns CDR1 MGHRA and CDR2 YSYEKL. V was shortened by 10 bases and J by 2 bases, with 11 bases between the two germline ends. A J-beta primer mix and a sample-barcoded 5' primer were used in a second PCR of roughly 7 to 12 cycles. Carrying 12 random nucleotides, a template-switch adaptor labeled each individual cDNA molecule. TCRdb used MiXCR to reprocess the 5' RACE reads, holding one entry per CDR3 protein. The repertoire holds hundreds of thousands of distinct CDR3 sequences, with less than 60% as singletons. This clonotype was sampled from a man older than 75 in good health. The chain couples TRBV4-1 to TRBJ2-2; tentative D call: TRBD1 (6 bases). Sequenced material: blood. The CDR3 DNA sequence: TGCGCCACCCAGGACAGAAACACCGGGGAGCTGTTTTTT. It is translated as CATQDRNTGELFF.